This entry is about one TCR beta chain. These data are taken from a study of cytomegalovirus exposure and HLA in healthy donors. A multiplex PCR was run with 60 Vbeta primers and 13 Jbeta primers. Clones were sequenced by immunoSEQ multiplex PCR, and TCRdb holds only the in-frame ones, with some missing. Of 60,000 to 70,000 clones listed, around 78% are singletons. V dropped 3 bases and J dropped 5; count of bases not matched to a gene: 9. Germline lookup yields CDR1 GTSNPN and CDR2 SVGIG (reference sequence). This CDR3 is 16 amino acids long. Sequencing was performed on PBMCs. The receptor comes from a man in his late teens or twenties in good health and CMV-seropositive. The rearrangement uses TRBV30 and TRBJ2-5; 13 nucleotides match TRBD2. CDR3: CAWSAGLAGLRETQYF. In DNA form, the CDR3 reads TGTGCCTGGAGCGCGGGACTAGCGGGGCTCCGGGAGACCCAGTACTTC.